This T cell receptor beta chain is from a study of cytomegalovirus exposure and HLA in healthy donors. Study results and caveats: In a later analysis, common viral pathogens appeared linked to several of the most significant clusters. According to reports, the classifier identified cytomegalovirus status with high specificity and sensitivity.

13 Jbeta primers and 60 Vbeta primers were used for the PCR. Generated by immunoSEQ multiplex PCR, the TCRdb table keeps only in-frame clones and is missing some. Of about 150,000 clones listed, 79% are singletons. The J segment lost 0 bases and the V segment lost 0 bases, leaving 6 bases of the junction unmatched. This CDR3 has 17 residues. Germline V lookup: CDR1 SNHLY, CDR2 FYNNEI. Concerning this clone: Antigen: not known.

This chain links TRBV2 with TRBJ2-5, with 8 bases fitting TRBD2. This sequence was found in a human donor in good health. What was sequenced was PBMCs. The CDR3 nucleotides read TGTGCCAGCAGTGAAGCGGTAGCGGGATCCCACCAAGAGACCCAGTACTTC. This codes for CASSEAVAGSHQETQYF.